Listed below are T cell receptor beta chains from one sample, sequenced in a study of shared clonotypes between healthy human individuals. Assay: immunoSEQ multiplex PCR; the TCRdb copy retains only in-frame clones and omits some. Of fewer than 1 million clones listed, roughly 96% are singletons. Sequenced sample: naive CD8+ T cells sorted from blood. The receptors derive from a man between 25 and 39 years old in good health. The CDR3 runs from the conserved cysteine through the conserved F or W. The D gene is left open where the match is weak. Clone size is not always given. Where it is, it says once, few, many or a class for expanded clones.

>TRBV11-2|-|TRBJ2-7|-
CASSFVMNEQYF
TGTGCCAGCAGCTTTGTTATGAACGAGCAGTACTTC
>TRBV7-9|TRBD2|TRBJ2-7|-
CASSLVMSSGYYEQYF
TGTGCCAGCAGCTTAGTAATGTCTAGCGGGTACTACGAGCAGTACTTC
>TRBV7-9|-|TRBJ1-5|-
CASSSSGTYSNQPQHF
TGTGCCAGCAGCTCCTCAGGGACATATAGCAATCAGCCCCAGCATTTT
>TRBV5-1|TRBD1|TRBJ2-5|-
CASSIDRDRDLETQYF
TGCGCCAGCAGCATCGACCGGGACAGGGACTTGGAGACCCAGTACTTC
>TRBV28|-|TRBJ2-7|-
CASSPRTVNYSQYF
TGTGCCAGCAGCCCTCGGACTGTAAATTACTCGCAGTACTTC
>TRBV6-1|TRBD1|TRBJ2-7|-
CASSEAGTGNEQYF
TGTGCCAGCAGTGAAGCAGGGACAGGGAACGAGCAGTACTTC
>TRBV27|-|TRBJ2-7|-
CASGGGQRVAEQYF
TGTGCCAGCGGGGGGGGACAGAGGGTGGCCGAGCAGTACTTC
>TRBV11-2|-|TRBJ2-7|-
CASSYYSGQYEQYF
TGTGCCAGCAGCTACTACTCCGGGCAGTACGAGCAGTACTTC
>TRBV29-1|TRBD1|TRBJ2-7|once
CSARTGYEQYF
TGCAGCGCCAGGACAGGGTACGAGCAGTACTTC
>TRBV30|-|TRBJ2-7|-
CACFREPYEQYF
TGTGCCTGCTTCAGGGAACCCTACGAGCAGTACTTC
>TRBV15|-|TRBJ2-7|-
CATSRQDGYEQYF
TGTGCCACCAGCAGGCAGGACGGCTACGAGCAGTACTTC
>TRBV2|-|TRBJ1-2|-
CASSVSTANYGYTF
TGTGCCAGCAGTGTCTCGACAGCTAACTATGGCTACACCTTC
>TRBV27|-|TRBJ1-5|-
CASSRGPSNQPQHF
TGTGCCAGCTCTAGGGGTCCTAGCAATCAGCCCCAGCATTTT
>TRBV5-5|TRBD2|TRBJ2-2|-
CASRGASGSHVGGELFF
TGTGCCAGCAGAGGAGCTAGCGGGAGCCACGTCGGCGGGGAGCTGTTTTTT
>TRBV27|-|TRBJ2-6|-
CASSRGLSGANVLTF
TGTGCCAGCAGTAGGGGCTTGTCTGGGGCCAACGTCCTGACTTTC
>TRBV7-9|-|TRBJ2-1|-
CASSSPIREYNEQFF
TGTGCCAGCAGCTCCCCTATAAGGGAATACAATGAGCAGTTCTTC
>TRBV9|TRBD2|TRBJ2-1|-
CASSASAGERRDEQFF
TGTGCCAGCAGCGCCTCGGCGGGAGAGCGGAGGGATGAGCAGTTCTTC
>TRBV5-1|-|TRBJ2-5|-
CASSLAQGQETQYF
TGCGCCAGCAGCTTGGCACAGGGCCAAGAGACCCAGTACTTC
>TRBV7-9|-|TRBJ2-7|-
CASTSRRGGDDYEQYF
TGTGCCAGCACCTCAAGGCGGGGCGGGGATGACTACGAGCAGTACTTC
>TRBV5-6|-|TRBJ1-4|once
CASSLSPGVELFF
TGTGCCAGCAGCTTATCCCCAGGGGTAGAACTGTTTTTT
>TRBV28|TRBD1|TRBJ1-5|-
CASSLTGEYYQPQHF
TGTGCCAGCAGTCTGACAGGGGAATATTATCAGCCCCAGCATTTT
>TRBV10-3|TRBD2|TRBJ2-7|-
CAIMVRREGTSYEQYF
TGTGCCATCATGGTCCGGCGGGAGGGCACAAGCTACGAGCAGTACTTC
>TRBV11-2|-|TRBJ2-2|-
CASTAVGTGELFF
TGTGCCAGCACCGCGGTTGGCACCGGGGAGCTGTTTTTT
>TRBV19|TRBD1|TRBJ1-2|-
CASSILSLDRLNYGYTF
TGTGCCAGTAGTATTCTTTCCCTGGACAGGTTGAACTATGGCTACACCTTC
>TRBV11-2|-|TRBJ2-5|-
CASSLEMETQYF
TGTGCCAGCAGCTTAGAAATGGAGACCCAGTACTTC
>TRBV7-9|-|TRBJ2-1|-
CASSDSGTLRHNEQFF
TGTGCCAGCAGCGACTCCGGGACCCTGAGGCACAATGAGCAGTTCTTC
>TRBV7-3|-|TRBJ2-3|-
CASSYGRDHTDTQYF
TGTGCCAGCAGCTACGGGCGGGATCACACAGATACGCAGTATTTT
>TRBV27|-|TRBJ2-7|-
CASSPGPTAYEQYF
TGTGCCAGCAGTCCTGGACCCACAGCATACGAGCAGTACTTC
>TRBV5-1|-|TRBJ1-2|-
CASSSGHDYGYTF
TGCGCCAGCAGCTCGGGACACGACTATGGCTACACCTTC
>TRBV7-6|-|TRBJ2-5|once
CASSLGPQETQYF
TGTGCCAGCAGCTTAGGTCCCCAAGAGACCCAGTACTTC
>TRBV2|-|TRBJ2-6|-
CAIYFRRLSSSSGANVLTF
TGTGCCATTTATTTCAGGCGCCTCAGCTCAAGTTCTGGGGCCAACGTCCTGACTTTC
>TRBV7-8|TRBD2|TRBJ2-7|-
CASSPTSGSFTFF
TGTGCCAGCAGCCCAACTAGCGGTAGCTTTACCTTCTTC
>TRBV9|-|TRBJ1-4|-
CASSAKGVFNEKLFF
TGTGCCAGCAGCGCAAAGGGTGTGTTTAATGAAAAACTGTTTTTT
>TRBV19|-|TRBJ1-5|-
CASSTRDGLNQPQHF
TGTGCCAGTAGTACCCGGGACGGGCTCAATCAGCCCCAGCATTTT
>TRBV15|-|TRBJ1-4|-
CATSRIRGSTNEKLFF
TGTGCCACCAGCAGGATCCGAGGGTCCACTAATGAAAAACTGTTTTTT
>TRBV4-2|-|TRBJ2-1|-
CASSQSVGSSYNEQFF
TGTGCCAGCAGCCAGTCAGTGGGAAGCTCCTACAATGAGCAGTTCTTC
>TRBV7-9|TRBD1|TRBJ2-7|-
CASSWDSKFYEQYF
TGTGCCAGCAGCTGGGACAGTAAATTCTACGAGCAGTACTTC
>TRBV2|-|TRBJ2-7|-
CASSEVSRQYF
TGTGCCAGCAGTGAAGTAAGTCGGCAGTACTTC
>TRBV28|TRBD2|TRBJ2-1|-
CASSLSLTSGYNEQFF
TGTGCCAGCAGTTTATCCCTGACTAGCGGGTACAATGAGCAGTTCTTC
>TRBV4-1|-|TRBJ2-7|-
CASSQGRGVQYF
TGCGCCAGCAGCCAGGGACGAGGAGTGCAGTACTTC
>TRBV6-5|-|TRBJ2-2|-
CASSYSGNTGELFF
TGTGCCAGCAGTTATTCAGGGAACACCGGGGAGCTGTTTTTT
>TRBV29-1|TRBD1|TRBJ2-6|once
CSVEDRVHPGANVLTF
TGCAGCGTGGAGGACAGGGTCCATCCTGGGGCCAACGTCCTGACTTTC
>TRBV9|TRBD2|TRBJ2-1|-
CASSVGLAAPDEQFF
TGTGCCAGCAGCGTAGGACTAGCGGCCCCTGATGAGCAGTTCTTC
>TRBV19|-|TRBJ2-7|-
CASSERQGRDTGEQYF
TGTGCCAGTAGTGAAAGACAGGGGAGGGATACTGGCGAGCAGTACTTC
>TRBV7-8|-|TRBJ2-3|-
CASSLIRPVMAAGTDTQYF
TGTGCCAGCAGCTTAATTCGACCGGTCATGGCGGCAGGCACAGATACGCAGTATTTT
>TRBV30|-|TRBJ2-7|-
CAWSVRYAYEQYF
TGTGCCTGGAGTGTACGCTACGCCTACGAGCAGTACTTC